This section outlines one TCR beta chain sequence together with its context. Antigen: not known. This specimen belongs to a study of cytotoxic CD8 clonotypes in ibrutinib-treated CLL. Study background: Response sampling took place at median around 12 months of treatment, range 6 to 36. Study-level points and caveats: The study found clonality rose at ibrutinib response, then fell toward baseline at progression. Relative to age-matched healthy donors, clonality at baseline was higher, and it tracked circulating CD8+ T-cell counts.

Using immunoSEQ multiplex PCR, the repertoire was profiled, and TCRdb retains in-frame clones only, with some absent. The sample lists some 92,000 clones, approximately 80% occurring once. J was trimmed by 6 bases and V by 7 bases; bases with no gene match: 11. This CDR3 is built from 15 residues. Germline V gene data show CDR1 as MNHEY and CDR2 as SMNVEV (reference sequence). The TCR was taken from a human donor with chronic lymphocytic leukemia. Sequencing used PBMCs, obtained after 24 months of ibrutinib treatment. This chain connects TRBV27 to TRBJ2-1, with 8 positions matching TRBD1. The CDR3, as DNA: TGTGCCAGCACCTGGAGGACAGGGTTTCGCAATGAGCAGTTCTTC. Residues: CASTWRTGFRNEQFF.